This T cell receptor (beta chain) originates from a study of a mutant IDH1 vaccine in newly diagnosed glioma. Study-wide results and limits: Pseudoprogression looked unconnected to shifts in top peripheral T cell clonotypes.

In regard to this clone: Its specificity is unknown.

As to time point: week 11, during vaccination. Vaccinated patients received 300 ug of mutant IDH1 20-mer peptide per dose, with topical imiquimod. TCRdb keeps only in-frame clones here, not all; method: immunoSEQ multiplex PCR. The sample holds around 33,000 clones; 85% to 90% are singletons and the top ten take less than 25%. CDR3 length equals 15 residues. Germline V gene data show CDR1 as SNHLY and CDR2 as FYNNEI. The trim removed 6 bases at V and 4 bases at J, leaving 8 bases unmatched. The sample here was PBMCs, taken from a glioma patient whose treatment included an IDH1 peptide vaccine. The chain carries TRBV2 and TRBJ2-2, with 7 bases aligning to TRBD2. The sequence came from a young man with glioma. The CDR3 sequence: CASSPGEGATGELFF. Here the CDR3 DNA reads TGTGCCAGCAGCCCCGGGGAGGGCGCCACCGGGGAGCTGTTTTTT.